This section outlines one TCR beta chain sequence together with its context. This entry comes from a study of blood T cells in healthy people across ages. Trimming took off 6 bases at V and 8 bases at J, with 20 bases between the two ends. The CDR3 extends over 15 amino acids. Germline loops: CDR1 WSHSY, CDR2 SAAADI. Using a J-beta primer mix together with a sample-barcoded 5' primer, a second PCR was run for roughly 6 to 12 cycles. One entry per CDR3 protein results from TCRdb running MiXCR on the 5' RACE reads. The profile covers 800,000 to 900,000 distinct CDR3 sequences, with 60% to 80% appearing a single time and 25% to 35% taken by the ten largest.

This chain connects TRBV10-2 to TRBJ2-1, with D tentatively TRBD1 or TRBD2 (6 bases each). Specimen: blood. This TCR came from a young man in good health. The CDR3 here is CASSFSRGRRDEQFF. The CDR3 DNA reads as TGCGCCAGCAGCTTCAGTCGGGGGCGTCGGGATGAGCAGTTCTTC.